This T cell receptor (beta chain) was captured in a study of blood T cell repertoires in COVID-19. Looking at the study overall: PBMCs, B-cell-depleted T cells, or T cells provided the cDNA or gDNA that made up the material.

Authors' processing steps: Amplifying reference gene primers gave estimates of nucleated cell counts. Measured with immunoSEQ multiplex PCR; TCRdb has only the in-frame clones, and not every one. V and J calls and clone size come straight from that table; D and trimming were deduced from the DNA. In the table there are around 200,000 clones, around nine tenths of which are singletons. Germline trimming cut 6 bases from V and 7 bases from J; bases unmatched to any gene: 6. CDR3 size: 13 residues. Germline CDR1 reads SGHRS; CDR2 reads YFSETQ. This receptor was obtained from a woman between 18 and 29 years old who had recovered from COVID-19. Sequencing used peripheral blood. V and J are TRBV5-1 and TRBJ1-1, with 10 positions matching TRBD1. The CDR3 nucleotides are TGCGCCAGCAAAGCCGGGACAGGGGATGAAGCTTTCTTT. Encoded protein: CASKAGTGDEAFF.